The 8 T cell receptor beta chains below were found in one sample sequenced in a study of blood T cell repertoires in COVID-19. Here immunoSEQ multiplex PCR was the method, and the copy in TCRdb shows in-frame clones only, minus some. This sample yields some 270,000 clones, of which 70% to 90% are seen a single time; about 10% belongs to the top ten. The specimen sequenced was peripheral blood. The source of these receptors is a woman aged 70-85 years with acute or convalescent COVID-19.

The chain couples TRBV7-3 to TRBJ2-1; 7 positions agree with TRBD2. Per the germline V gene, CDR1 is SGHTA and CDR2 is FQGTGA. Trimming removed 2 bases from V and 7 bases from J; junction bases left unmatched: 14. The length of the CDR3 is 17 residues. DNA for the CDR3: TGTGCCAGCAGCTTACTGGGGAGGGCCTCGGGTACGAATGAGCAGTTCTTC. Translation: CASSLLGRASGTNEQFF.

This clone was detected a few times. This chain links TRBV7-8 with TRBJ2-5; 9 nucleotides align to TRBD2. The junction had 11 bases not matched to a gene; V was cut back by 5 bases and J by 1 base. The CDR3 spans 17 residues. Germline loops: CDR1 SGHVS, CDR2 FQNEAQ. The CDR3 nucleotides are TGTGCCAGCAGCCCAGGATGGGGTAGCGGGGGCCAAGAGACCCAGTACTTC. It is translated as CASSPGWGSGGQETQYF.

This clone was seen a single time. The V and J genes are TRBV30 and TRBJ2-7; 9 bases are shared with TRBD1. The J segment lost 5 bases and the V segment lost 2 bases, leaving 10 bases of the junction unmatched. This CDR3 is 15 amino acids long. The V gene's germline CDR1 is GTSNPN and CDR2 SVGIG (reference sequence). The CDR3 reads CAWSPGTGKIDEQYF. The CDR3 nucleotides read TGTGCCTGGAGTCCCGGGACAGGGAAAATCGACGAGCAGTACTTC.

This clone was counted once. V usage is TRBV19 and J usage is TRBJ1-1, with a weak D call TRBD1 (5 bases). The ends were cut back, 5 bases at V and 9 bases at J, with 16 bases in the middle. The CDR3 extends over 13 amino acids. CDR1 is LNHDA, CDR2 SQIVND, per germline (reference sequence). CDR3 in DNA: TGTGCCAGTAGTTCCCGTGGGGCAGGACAAGCTTTCTTT. This gives the protein CASSSRGAGQAFF.

The chain combines TRBV5-6 with TRBJ1-6; 9 bases are shared with TRBD1. Germline CDR1 SGHDT, CDR2 YYEEEE. The CDR3 contains 16 residues. The J segment lost 8 bases and the V segment lost 2 bases, leaving 8 bases of the junction unmatched. The CDR3 loop is CASSLMVRDRDSPLHF. The CDR3 DNA reads as TGTGCCAGCAGCTTAATGGTCCGGGACAGGGATTCACCCCTCCACTTT.

The rearrangement uses TRBV19 and TRBJ2-1, with 16 bases that match TRBD2. The CDR3 is made up of 14 amino acids. Trimming cost V 6 bases and J 16 bases; bases outside gene matches: 9. Germline V gene lookup returns CDR1 LNHDA and CDR2 SQIVND (reference sequence). CDR3 sequence: CASRPGTSGGAGFF. DNA of the CDR3: TGTGCCAGTAGACCCGGGACTAGCGGGGGGGCGGGTTTCTTC.

The V call is TRBV19, the J call TRBJ2-6, with D tentatively TRBD1 (6 bases). CDR1 and CDR2 from the germline V gene are LNHDA and SQIVND (reference sequence). This CDR3 is 16 amino acids long. V was pared by 4 bases and J by 1 base, with 11 bases between. The CDR3 is CASSTRTGSGANVLTF. The CDR3 region has the DNA TGTGCCAGTAGTACTAGAACAGGGTCTGGGGCCAACGTCCTGACTTTC.

The chain has TRBV10-3 and TRBJ1-2; TRBD1 matches at 10 bases. The CDR3 loop spans 11 amino acids. Germline values: CDR1 ENHRY, CDR2 SYGVKD. V lost 5 bases, J lost 11 bases, and 2 bases stayed unmatched. The CDR3 nucleotides are TGTGCCATCAGTAGGACAGGGGGATACACCTTC. This codes for CAISRTGGYTF.